These 24 T cell receptor beta chains share one sample of origin, sequenced in a study of response to subunit inactivated influenza vaccine. TCRdb fed the RT-PCR reads into MiXCR, producing one record per CDR3 protein. The sample has more than 500,000 distinct CDR3 sequences; 10% to 12% are singletons. This sample was shared with a second study, whose subject was T cells expressing NK-cell markers. Per that paper: UMI-tagged 5'RACE template switching yielded the TCR beta cDNA.

Here the sequenced sample was PBMCs from blood, taken on the day of vaccination. These receptors all come from a man in his fifties who received an inactivated influenza vaccine.

V is TRBV4-2 and J is TRBJ2-1; 8 bases are a match to TRBD2. Trimming at V came to 3 bases and at J to 9 bases, leaving 16 bases not matched to a gene. From germline, CDR1 is LGHNA and CDR2 YNFKEQ. There are 17 residues in the CDR3. CDR3 residues: CASSHQEGGGTSLEQFF. In DNA, the CDR3 is TGTGCCAGCAGCCACCAAGAAGGTGGCGGGACTAGTCTTGAGCAGTTCTTC.

In its sample, this clonotype was seen many times. The CDR3 is CATSRTPGGSYEQYF. In DNA, the CDR3 is TGTGCCACCAGCAGAACCCCCGGGGGATCTTACGAGCAGTACTTC. The rearrangement joins TRBV15 to TRBJ2-7; D may be TRBD2 (6 bases). The CDR3 spans 15 residues. V shed 2 bases and J shed 4 bases, with 15 bases lying between them. CDR1 and CDR2 (germline): LNHNV, YYDKDF (reference sequence).

The V call is TRBV4-3, the J call TRBJ2-1, with D perhaps given as TRBD1 or TRBD2 (5 bases each). Trimming pared 0 bases from V and 0 bases from J, leaving 9 bases between. The CDR3 is 16 residues long. Germline V gives CDR1 LGHNA, CDR2 YSLEER. As DNA, the CDR3 is TGCGCCAGCAGCCAAGAGGGGACGGTCTCCTACAATGAGCAGTTCTTC. Encoded protein: CASSQEGTVSYNEQFF.

This clonotype was seen a few times. The V and J genes are TRBV12-3 or TRBV12-4 and TRBJ1-5; D gene uncertain. Deletions cut 0 bases from V and 0 bases from J, with 3 bases between. CDR3 length equals 14 residues. For the CDR3, the DNA is TGTGCCAGCAGTTTAGCCAGTAGCAATCAGCCCCAGCATTTT. Translating gives CASSLASSNQPQHF.

This clonotype was counted many times. J is TRBJ2-5 and V is TRBV10-3; D possibly matches TRBD1 or TRBD2 (6 bases each). Trimming took off 0 bases at V and 4 bases at J, with 18 bases between the two ends. Per germline, CDR1 ENHRY and CDR2 SYGVKD. The length of the CDR3 is 17 residues. The CDR3 region is CAISESPRPGARETQYF. CDR3 nucleotide sequence: TGTGCCATCAGTGAGTCCCCTCGGCCGGGGGCTCGAGAGACCCAGTACTTC.

This clonotype has more than one count but fewer than ten. The chain employs TRBV6-1 and TRBJ2-3; D is ambiguous. The CDR3 is 14 amino acids. Per germline, CDR1 MNHNS and CDR2 SASEGT. Trimming cost V 6 bases and J 4 bases, with 14 bases left between them. CDR3: CASSRLMGSDTQYF. The CDR3 nucleotides are TGTGCCAGCAGCCGGCTGATGGGATCAGATACGCAGTATTTT.

The V gene is TRBV4-3, the J gene TRBJ2-7; no definite D call. Trimming pared 4 bases from V and 3 bases from J, leaving 19 bases between. This CDR3 is built from 16 residues. Germline CDR1 is LGHNA and CDR2 is YSLEER. The CDR3 sequence: CASSRAWVHGYYEQYF. CDR3 in DNA: TGCGCCAGCAGCCGCGCTTGGGTCCACGGCTACTACGAGCAGTACTTC.

This clonotype has ten or more counts. The gene calls are TRBV6-1 and TRBJ2-3; 8 nucleotides align to TRBD1. From germline, CDR1 is MNHNS and CDR2 SASEGT. The CDR3 covers 13 residues. Unmatched junction bases numbered 4, after V lost 6 bases and J lost 5 bases. This chain's CDR3 is CASSGTGRDTQYF. CDR3 coding DNA: TGTGCCAGCAGCGGGACAGGACGAGATACGCAGTATTTT.

The rearrangement uses TRBV7-2 and TRBJ2-7, with 9 nucleotides matching TRBD2. The CDR3 length is 15 residues. With 2 bases clipped from V and 7 bases from J, the junction kept 9 bases outside the gene matches. The germline CDR1 and CDR2 sequences are SGHTA and FQGNSA. The DNA for the CDR3 is TGTGCCAGCAGCTTATCGGCGGGAGGGCCGGGTGAGCAGTACTTC. Translation: CASSLSAGGPGEQYF.

This clonotype was seen a few times. V gene TRBV5-5 combines with J gene TRBJ2-1, with D perhaps TRBD1 (5 bases). Trimming took 2 bases from V and 8 from J, leaving 17 bases between them. This CDR3 is built from 15 residues. CDR1 and CDR2 (germline): SGHKS, YYEKEE (reference sequence). The chain's CDR3 is CASSFVSRASDEQFF. In nucleotides, the CDR3 is TGTGCCAGCAGCTTTGTTTCCAGGGCCAGCGATGAGCAGTTCTTC.

The chain employs TRBV6-1 and TRBJ2-3; 8 bases match TRBD1. V gave up 5 bases and J gave up 3 bases; unmatched junction bases: 10. The CDR3 spans 16 residues. Germline lookup yields CDR1 MNHNS and CDR2 SASEGT. The CDR3 is CASSTLTGVWTDTQYF. DNA of the CDR3: TGTGCCAGCAGTACACTGACAGGGGTTTGGACAGATACGCAGTATTTT.

This clonotype occurred a few times. V and J are TRBV6-1 and TRBJ1-1; 9 bases fit TRBD1. CDR1 is MNHNS and CDR2 is SASEGT in the germline V gene. CDR3 size: 14 residues. The junction had 10 bases not matched to a gene; V was cut back by 8 bases and J by 6 bases. DNA for the CDR3: TGTGCCAGCCTATTCTTACAGGGGGCCGCTGAAGCTTTCTTT. It specifies CASLFLQGAAEAFF.

This clonotype was seen a few times. The chain links TRBV5-1 to TRBJ2-1; possibly TRBD2 for D (6 bases). This CDR3 comprises 14 residues. The V and J ends lost 5 bases and 1 base respectively, with 10 bases between them. CDR1 and CDR2 (germline): SGHRS, YFSETQ. This CDR3 is CASRIAESYNEQFF. The CDR3 DNA follows: TGCGCCAGCAGAATAGCGGAGTCCTACAATGAGCAGTTCTTC.

The sample holds a few counts of this clonotype. The chain joins TRBV3-1 to TRBJ2-7; D tentatively reads TRBD1 or TRBD2 (5 bases each). V was shortened by 2 bases and J by 0 bases, with 14 bases between the two germline ends. The V gene's germline CDR1 is LGHDT and CDR2 YNNKEL (reference sequence). This CDR3 is 16 amino acids long. The CDR3 here is CASSQRGETSSYEQYF. The CDR3, as DNA: TGTGCCAGCAGCCAAAGAGGGGAGACGAGCTCCTACGAGCAGTACTTC.

The gene calls are TRBV9 and TRBJ2-5; TRBD1 agrees at 7 bases. The CDR3 sequence is 15 residues long. Germline loops: CDR1 SGDLS, CDR2 YYNGEE. V was pared by 0 bases and J by 1 base, with 3 bases of the junction left unmatched. CDR3 loop: CASSVERGLQETQYF. In nucleotides, the CDR3 is TGTGCCAGCAGCGTAGAGAGGGGGCTCCAAGAGACCCAGTACTTC.

The J gene is TRBJ2-1, the V gene TRBV7-9; D unclear. Per the germline V gene, CDR1 is SEHNR and CDR2 is FQNEAQ (reference sequence). The CDR3 has 15 residues. Trimming stripped 7 bases from V and 4 bases from J, with 17 bases between. The CDR3 DNA reads as TGTGCCAGCAAAACGCAGGCCGAGTTTTACAATGAGCAGTTCTTC. It is translated as CASKTQAEFYNEQFF.

Points on this clonotype: One base away lies a much larger clone, so this may be a sequencing read error. The genes are TRBV29-1 and TRBJ2-1, with D tentatively TRBD2 (6 bases). The germline gives CDR1 SQVTM, CDR2 ANQGSEA. Trimming left V 8 bases short and J 5 bases short, with 13 bases between. This CDR3 has 12 amino acids. The CDR3 DNA is TGCAGCTCGGGAGAGGGTGACAATGAGCAGTTCTTC. It codes for CSSGEGDNEQFF.

This clonotype has a handful of counts. The chain carries TRBV6-1 and TRBJ2-7; 7 bases are shared with TRBD1. Germline-derived CDR1 and CDR2 are MNHNS and SASEGT. Trimming cost V 10 bases and J 2 bases; bases outside gene matches: 11. The CDR3 covers 14 residues. CDR3 DNA: TGTGCCACCTCGACAGGGAGAAGAACCTACGAGCAGTACTTC. Residues: CATSTGRRTYEQYF.

The J gene is TRBJ2-5, the V gene TRBV28; a weak D match, TRBD2 (5 bases). Germline CDR1 is MDHEN and CDR2 is SYDVKM. The CDR3 runs 17 residues. The V and J ends lost 6 bases and 7 bases respectively, with 27 bases between them. CDR3 loop: CASRILGRLGSFGTQYF. CDR3 DNA: TGTGCCAGCAGAATTTTAGGTCGGTTAGGGAGTTTTGGGACCCAGTACTTC.

This clonotype was observed a handful of times. The J gene is TRBJ2-1, the V gene TRBV7-2; 7 nucleotides line up with TRBD1. V gave up 2 bases and J gave up 2 bases; unmatched junction bases: 9. CDR3 length: 17 amino acids. The V gene's germline CDR1 is SGHTA and CDR2 FQGNSA. DNA of the CDR3: TGTGCCAGCAGCTTAAGGCCCAGGGGGTACCCCTACAATGAGCAGTTCTTC. It encodes CASSLRPRGYPYNEQFF.

The chain links TRBV28 to TRBJ1-6; D perhaps matches TRBD1 (5 bases). Trimming pared 7 bases from V and 7 bases from J, leaving 17 bases between. The CDR3 runs to 15 residues. CDR1 is MDHEN and CDR2 is SYDVKM in the germline V gene. CDR3 loop: CASTYLGVRNSPLHF. Here the CDR3 DNA reads TGTGCCAGCACCTATTTAGGGGTTCGGAATTCACCCCTCCACTTT.

The rearrangement links TRBV12-3 or TRBV12-4 to TRBJ2-7, with TRBD1 matching over 9 bases. The CDR3 extends over 13 amino acids. The V segment lost 7 bases and the J segment 3 bases; nucleotides outside the gene matches: 4. CDR3 amino acids: CASTGTGLYEQYF. CDR3 bases: TGTGCCAGCACCGGGACAGGGCTCTACGAGCAGTACTTC.

This clonotype was observed a handful of times. The chain carries TRBV20-1 and TRBJ1-6; D is perhaps TRBD1 (6 bases). The CDR3 contains 16 residues. Germline values: CDR1 DFQATT, CDR2 SNEGSKA (reference sequence). V lost 3 bases to trimming and J lost 10 bases, with 22 bases between them. The CDR3 protein is CSAREFDRNRVSPLHF. For the CDR3, the DNA is TGCAGTGCTAGGGAGTTCGATAGAAACAGGGTCTCACCCCTCCACTTT.

This clonotype occurred a few times. The V and J genes are TRBV7-9 and TRBJ2-7; no clear D. Looked up from germline, CDR1 is SEHNR and CDR2 is FQNEAQ (reference sequence). V lost 2 bases and J lost 5, with 10 bases in between. The length of the CDR3 is 13 residues. In DNA form, the CDR3 reads TGTGCCAGCAGCTTAAGGGCAGGAAACGAGCAGTACTTC. Amino acid sequence: CASSLRAGNEQYF.